This TCR beta chain was identified during a study of cytomegalovirus exposure and HLA in healthy donors. The study, taken as a whole, reports: TCR beta V- and J-gene trimming was later associated with a missense DCLRE1C variant.

Primers for the PCR totalled 60 Vbeta and 13 Jbeta. TCRdb's table, derived via immunoSEQ multiplex PCR, lists solely in-frame clones and lacks some. This table holds roughly 130,000 clones, over 8% found once. These donors, healthy bone marrow donors, were studied. Donors showed nominal health when sampled, although they likely had unrecorded immune exposures. Of note for this clone: What it binds is not known.

CDR3 size: 15 residues. CDR1 SGHTA and CDR2 FQGNSA come from the germline V gene. Trimming removed 5 bases at V and 1 base at J, with 12 bases between. The sequence was collected from a man aged 40-49 years in good health and CMV-seronegative. Sequenced material: PBMCs. The gene calls are TRBV7-2 and TRBJ1-3, with no clear D. The CDR3 sequence: CASSPEGTSGNTIYF. For the CDR3, the DNA is TGTGCCAGCAGCCCGGAGGGTACTTCTGGAAACACCATATATTTT.